This T cell receptor beta chain came from a study of OX40 agonist ivuxolimab in advanced cancers. For context, the study as a whole: Ivuxolimab was an agonistic, fully human IgG2 monoclonal antibody directed against OX40 (CD134), a costimulatory receptor. Intravenous ivuxolimab was administered to patients every 2 weeks at six dose levels: 0.01, 0.1, 0.3, 1.5, 3 and 10 mg/kg. The paper reports the monotherapy dose-escalation portion (N of about 50 patients) of the phase I ivuxolimab trial. Of the 50 to 55 dose-escalation patients, hepatocellular carcinoma was present in approximately 20, melanoma in approximately 15, renal cell carcinoma in 9 and head and neck cancer in 9. Peripheral TCRbeta sequencing was intended to test whether TCR sequence diversity was altered and clonal T-cell expansion was caused by ivuxolimab. Partial responses occurred in three dose-escalation patients: two with cutaneous melanoma and one with hepatocellular carcinoma. Prior anti-PD-1, anti-PD-L1 or anti-CTLA-4 therapy was permitted, and checkpoint inhibitors had been received by roughly 40% of dose-escalation patients. A male proportion of around 83% and a mean age of around 60 years, ranging from 23 to 79, were recorded for the dose-escalation cohort.

To sequence the TCRbeta CDR3 region, genomic DNA was isolated from the sorted cells. TCRbeta CDR3 regions were sequenced using the immunoSEQ Assay. The clones in this table, taken by TCRdb from immuneACCESS, are in-frame only. Not every clone is retained; where verified, under half of the shortfall comes from an unresolved V gene, and the cause of the rest is unknown. This sample gives 13,000 or so clones in total; 82% of them show up just once. The ten most abundant clones make up roughly 40% of the sample. Study-level results and caveats: Low levels of normalized T-cell clonal expansion were also seen in some nonresponding patients. At doses from 0.1 to 3.0 mg/kg, clonal expansion was seen in both CD4+ and CD8+ blood T cells between baseline and week 6. The antigen specificity of the clonally expanded peripheral T cells was not determined. After ivuxolimab, more expanded clones were found on average in CD8+ T cells than in CD4+ T cells. In the 0.1-3.0 mg/kg groups, partial responders were among the patients with the lowest normalized peripheral clonal expansion, particularly in CD8+ T cells.

The CDR3 has 14 amino acids, counting the end cysteine and phenylalanine. The entry retains the CDR3 DNA only, 42 bases that are in frame from base 1. Trimming takes 5 bases from V and 2 bases from J, and the germline ends sit 13 bases apart. Via the germline V gene, CDR1 is SGHTA and CDR2 FQGNSA. Concerning this clone: The antigen it binds to is not known. Base qualities are missing; no much larger clone stands one base away.

The trial excluded patients who had a history of autoimmune disease or who were on systemic immunosuppression. In every dose cohort, peripheral blood was drawn for TCR sequencing at baseline, cycle 4 day 1, and cycle 7 day 1. Samples came from an open-label, multicenter, first-in-human phase I dose-escalation trial of ivuxolimab. Adults with locally advanced or metastatic melanoma, renal cell, hepatocellular, or head and neck squamous cell carcinoma were enrolled in the trial. Before TCR sequencing, CD4+ T cells and CD8+ T cells from peripheral blood were sorted into separate populations. The V and J genes are TRBV7-2 and TRBJ2-7; the D gene assignment is ambiguous. The material was CD4+ or CD8+ T cells sorted from blood, obtained in a trial of the OX40 agonist ivuxolimab. This TCR came from an adult with an advanced solid tumor such as melanoma, head and neck, liver or kidney cancer. CDR3 region: CASSPSSGAYEQYF. The DNA reads as follows: TGTGCCAGCAGCCCCTCCTCGGGCGCCTACGAGCAGTACTTC.